These 12 T cell receptor beta chains were all obtained from the same sample, sequenced in a study of spatial heterogeneity in lung cancer. Indicated time point: blood at routine non-recurrence follow-up after resection. Using its own MiXCR run on the 5' RACE reads, TCRdb lists one record per CDR3 protein. The profile shows fewer than 11,000 distinct CDR3 sequences, about a fifth of them singletons. The sample here was PBMCs, taken at follow-up. The receptor source for this set is a male donor with early-stage non-small cell lung cancer.

Comment on this clonotype: A single base separates this from a much larger clone, so it may be a read error. The J gene is TRBJ2-3, the V gene TRBV20-1; 9 bases match TRBD1. TRBJ1-5 matches the DNA end more closely, so the J call is doubtful. In germline, CDR1 is DFQATT, CDR2 SNEGSKA (reference sequence). The CDR3 has 15 amino acids. CDR3 loop: CSASPGQGNADTQHF. CDR3 DNA sequence: TGCAGTGCTAGCCCCGGACAGGGGAACGCAGATACGCAGCATTTT.

There are a few counts of this clonotype. The V gene is TRBV19, the J gene TRBJ2-2, with 7 bases identical to TRBD1. This CDR3 has 14 amino acids. Trimming cost V 9 bases and J 3 bases; bases outside gene matches: 7. Germline lookup yields CDR1 LNHDA and CDR2 SQIVND (reference sequence). For the CDR3, the DNA is TGTGCCAGCACTGAGGGGGCATACACCGGGGAGCTGTTTTTT. Amino acids: CASTEGAYTGELFF.

The sample holds many counts of this clonotype. The CDR3 spells CASSQVGGDSYNEQFF. The CDR3 DNA sequence: TGTGCCAGCAGCCAAGTGGGGGGAGACTCCTACAATGAGCAGTTCTTC. The rearrangement joins TRBV3-1 to TRBJ2-1, with a possible D match to TRBD2 (6 bases). Trimming pared 1 base from V and 0 bases from J, leaving 10 bases between. Germline V lookup: CDR1 LGHDT, CDR2 YNNKEL (reference sequence). This CDR3 spans 16 amino acids.

This clonotype has at least ten counts. The J gene is TRBJ1-1, the V gene TRBV10-1, with D possibly TRBD1 on 6 matching bases. The germline CDR1 and CDR2 sequences are WNHNN and SYGVQD (reference sequence). The CDR3 contains 16 residues. V shed 6 bases and J shed 1 base, with 18 bases lying between them. This CDR3 is CASSDRRRGGNTEAFF. DNA of the CDR3: TGCGCCAGCAGCGACCGTCGAAGGGGGGGGAACACTGAAGCTTTCTTT.

The chain recombines TRBV19 with TRBJ1-5; 7 nucleotides match TRBD1. The CDR3 loop spans 13 amino acids. Germline CDR1 reads LNHDA; CDR2 reads SQIVND (reference sequence). The ends lost 8 bases at V and 5 bases at J; junction bases unmatched: 6. CDR3 nucleotide sequence: TGTGCCAGTGAAAACAGGGGCCATCAGCCCCAGCATTTT. Residues: CASENRGHQPQHF. Full variable domain (rest looked up from reference TRBV19 and TRBJ1-5): DGGITQSPKYLFRKEGQNVTLSCEQNLNHDAMYWYRQDPGQGLRLIYYSQIVNDFQKGDIAEGYSVSREKKESFPLTVTSAQKNPTAFYLCASENRGHQPQHFGDGTRLSIL.

This clonotype was counted many times. The gene calls are TRBV20-1 and TRBJ2-7; 13 bases are a match to TRBD2. The CDR3 contains 13 residues. Germline trimming cut 7 bases from V and 4 bases from J; bases unmatched to any gene: 4. Germline CDR1 is DFQATT and CDR2 is SNEGSKA (reference sequence). CDR3 in amino acids: CSGGLAGSYEQYF. CDR3 bases: TGCAGTGGGGGACTAGCGGGATCGTACGAGCAGTACTTC.

By its share, this clonotype is medium-sized. The V gene is TRBV10-3, the J gene TRBJ2-5; no firm D call. The V gene lost 3 bases and the J gene lost 1 base, with 6 bases spanning the gap. The CDR3 consists of 13 residues. CDR1 and CDR2 (germline): ENHRY, SYGVKD. Here the CDR3 DNA reads TGTGCCATCAGTGACAGGACCCAAGAGACCCAGTACTTC. Translating it yields CAISDRTQETQYF.

By frequency in the sample, this clonotype is medium-sized. The chain couples TRBV2 to TRBJ2-7; 7 bases map to TRBD2. CDR1 and CDR2 (germline): SNHLY, FYNNEI. The CDR3 contains 17 residues. The J segment lost 0 bases and the V segment lost 6 bases, leaving 14 bases of the junction unmatched. CDR3 sequence reads: CASSPNPSGESSYEQYF. CDR3 coding DNA: TGTGCCAGCAGCCCTAACCCTAGCGGCGAAAGCTCCTACGAGCAGTACTTC.

The rearrangement uses TRBV4-3 and TRBJ1-4, with D possibly matching TRBD1 (5 bases). The germline V gene has CDR1 LGHNA and CDR2 YSLEER. Trimming shortened V by 3 bases and J by 8 bases, and 19 bases separated the two germline ends. The CDR3 totals 16 residues. The CDR3 sequence: CASSQSVGGWGEKLFF. The DNA of the CDR3 is TGCGCCAGCAGCCAGTCGGTAGGAGGCTGGGGGGAAAAACTGTTTTTT.

The rearrangement links TRBV13 to TRBJ2-7; no clear D. CDR1 is PRHDT, CDR2 FYEKMQ, per germline (reference sequence). Trimming pared 5 bases from V and 2 bases from J, leaving 13 bases between. The CDR3 sequence is 14 residues long. The DNA for the CDR3 is TGTGCCAGCAGCATAACGGGCCTAGCCTACGAGCAGTACTTC. As protein: CASSITGLAYEQYF.

Comments on this clonotype: The junction departs from germline at one end; a sequencing error may be responsible. The chain joins TRBV18 to TRBJ2-7, with 10 nucleotides matching TRBD2. CDR1 and CDR2 (germline): KGHSH, LQKENI. The length of the CDR3 is 14 residues. The CDR3 reads CSSSPQGTSGAQYF. CDR3 DNA: TGTTCCAGCTCACCACAGGGAACTAGCGGGGCGCAGTACTTC.

The chain has TRBV10-1 and TRBJ2-2; perhaps TRBD2 as D (5 bases). Germline V gene sequence: CDR1 WNHNN, CDR2 SYGVQD (reference sequence). The CDR3 is 15 residues long. The V and J ends lost 8 bases and 1 base respectively, with 14 bases between them. CDR3 loop: CASPEPAVNTGELFF. In DNA form, the CDR3 reads TGCGCCAGCCCAGAGCCAGCGGTGAACACCGGGGAGCTGTTTTTT.